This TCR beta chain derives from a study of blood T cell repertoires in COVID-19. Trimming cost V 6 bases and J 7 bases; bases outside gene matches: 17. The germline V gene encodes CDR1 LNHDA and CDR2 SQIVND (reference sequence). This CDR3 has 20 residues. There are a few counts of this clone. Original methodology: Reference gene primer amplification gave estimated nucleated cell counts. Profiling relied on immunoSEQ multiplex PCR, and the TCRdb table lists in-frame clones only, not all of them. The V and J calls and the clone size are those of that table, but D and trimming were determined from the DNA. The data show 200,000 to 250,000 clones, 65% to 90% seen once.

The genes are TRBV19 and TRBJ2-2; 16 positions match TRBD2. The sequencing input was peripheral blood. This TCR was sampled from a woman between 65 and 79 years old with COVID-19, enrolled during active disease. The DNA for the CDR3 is TGTGCCAGTAGGCCCATTTCCGGGACTAGCGGGAGGGCCTTAATCGGGGAGCTGTTTTTT. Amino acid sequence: CASRPISGTSGRALIGELFF.